This T cell receptor (beta chain) was found in a study of cytomegalovirus exposure and HLA in healthy donors. Study-wide findings and caveats: An Asian-associated ancestry cluster reportedly showed fewer N-insertions than the approximately 700-donor mean in a later analysis.

Concerning this clone: No antigen is known for it.

Germline CDR1 is MGHRA and CDR2 is YSYEKL. The CDR3 contains 17 residues. Between the trimmed V and J ends, which lost 0 bases and 2 bases, there was a span of 11 bases. It was with 60 Vbeta and 13 Jbeta primers that the PCR ran. Here immunoSEQ multiplex PCR was the method, and the copy in TCRdb shows in-frame clones only, minus some. The table records under 200,000 clones, roughly 80% of them present only once. Source material: PBMCs. The sequence derives from a man aged 50-59 years in good health and CMV-seropositive. V gene TRBV4-1 combines with J gene TRBJ1-6; D gene ambiguous. The CDR3 here is CASSQDGAGAYNSPLHF. CDR3 bases: TGCGCCAGCAGCCAAGATGGTGCAGGTGCCTATAATTCACCCCTCCACTTT.